These 17 T cell receptor beta chains share one sample of origin, sequenced in a study of blood T cell repertoires in COVID-19. Sequencing used immunoSEQ multiplex PCR; TCRdb keeps in-frame clones, though not all of them. Of about 59,000 clones in the sample, around 91% were seen once. The sequencing input was peripheral blood. The receptor set was obtained from a human donor in a cohort sampled during active COVID-19.

The rearrangement links TRBV18 to TRBJ1-1, with 9 bases lining up with TRBD1. With 3 bases clipped from V and 6 bases from J, the junction kept 5 bases outside the gene matches. From germline, CDR1 is KGHSH and CDR2 LQKENI. The CDR3 extends over 14 amino acids. CDR3 in amino acids: CASSPPGQGPEAFF. The CDR3 nucleotides read TGTGCCAGCTCACCCCCGGGACAGGGACCTGAAGCTTTCTTT. The entire variable domain, with the rest obtained from reference TRBV18 and TRBJ1-1, is as follows: NAGVMQNPRHLVRRRGQEARLRCSPMKGHSHVYWYRQLPEEGLKFMVYLQKENIIDESGMPKERFSAEFPKEGPSILRIQQVVRGDSAAYFCASSPPGQGPEAFFGQGTRLTVV.

The rearrangement uses TRBV27 and TRBJ2-7; D unresolved. Trimming took 4 bases from V and 2 from J, leaving 12 bases between them. The CDR3 runs to 14 residues. The germline gives CDR1 MNHEY, CDR2 SMNVEV (reference sequence). The CDR3 DNA reads as TGTGCCAGCAGTTCCCTAGAGGCAACCTACGAGCAGTACTTC. Protein product: CASSSLEATYEQYF.

The CDR3 sequence: CASSQSGPPDTQYF. The CDR3 nucleotides read TGTGCCAGCAGCCAGAGCGGTCCCCCAGATACGCAGTATTTT. This rearrangement joins TRBV7-2 to TRBJ2-3; TRBD2 might be the D (5 bases). Trimming cost V 5 bases and J 4 bases, with 13 bases left between them. CDR1 SGHTA and CDR2 FQGNSA come from the germline V gene. The CDR3 sequence is 14 residues long.

This rearrangement joins TRBV24-1 to TRBJ2-3; no definite D call. From germline, CDR1 is KGHDR and CDR2 SFDVKD. This CDR3 spans 13 amino acids. Trimming took 4 bases from V and 9 from J, leaving 13 bases between them. CDR3 sequence (DNA): TGTGCCACCAGTGAAACTCCTAGTTCCACGCAGTATTTT. This sequence encodes CATSETPSSTQYF.

The chain employs TRBV6-1 and TRBJ1-6; 8 bases line up with TRBD1. The germline V gene encodes CDR1 MNHNS and CDR2 SASEGT. J gave up 7 bases and V 1 base, and 0 bases lay outside the gene matches. CDR3 size: 14 residues. CDR3 in amino acids: CASSEDRGNSPLHF. Here the CDR3 DNA reads TGTGCCAGCAGTGAAGACAGGGGGAATTCACCCCTCCACTTT.

The chain links TRBV24-1 to TRBJ2-1; D is perhaps TRBD2 (5 bases). The CDR3 consists of 13 residues. The germline gives CDR1 KGHDR, CDR2 SFDVKD. Trimming pared 11 bases from V and 3 bases from J, leaving 13 bases between. CDR3 loop: CAINSGNYNEQFF. DNA for the CDR3: TGTGCCATCAACTCGGGAAACTACAATGAGCAGTTCTTC.

The rearrangement links TRBV27 to TRBJ1-2; tentative D call: TRBD1 (6 bases). Germline CDR1 reads MNHEY; CDR2 reads SMNVEV (reference sequence). Trimming shortened V by 5 bases and J by 2 bases, and 9 bases separated the two germline ends. The CDR3 loop spans 13 amino acids. The CDR3 DNA follows: TGTGCCAGCAGTCCAGGACAGAACTATGGCTACACCTTC. This encodes CASSPGQNYGYTF.

This rearrangement joins TRBV2 to TRBJ2-1, with D maybe TRBD2 (6 bases). The germline V and J ends were trimmed by 8 bases and 7 bases, with 12 bases remaining between them. The germline gives CDR1 SNHLY, CDR2 FYNNEI. The CDR3 is 12 amino acids. In DNA, the CDR3 is TGTGCCAGCGCGGGGCAGCTGAATGAGCAGTTCTTC. Its protein product is CASAGQLNEQFF.

In its sample, this clone was seen once. The rearrangement links TRBV5-4 to TRBJ2-1; no clear D gene. Trimming removed 4 bases from V and 2 bases from J, with 13 bases in between. CDR3 size: 15 residues. Germline assignment: CDR1 SGHNT and CDR2 YYREEE (reference sequence). CDR3 DNA: TGTGCCAGCAGCCCCTCCGGAGACCCCTACAATGAGCAGTTCTTC. It translates to CASSPSGDPYNEQFF.

This clone was seen just once. The chain joins TRBV12-3 or TRBV12-4 to TRBJ1-3; unclear D gene. The length of the CDR3 is 13 residues. V lost 3 bases to trimming and J lost 3 bases, with 6 bases between them. The CDR3 region is CASSLSFGNTIYF. The CDR3 DNA sequence: TGTGCCAGCAGTTTGAGTTTTGGAAACACCATATATTTT.

The V and J genes are TRBV6-5 and TRBJ2-7, with D tentatively TRBD2 (6 bases). V was clipped by 7 bases and J by 4 bases, with 17 bases between them. The germline CDR1 and CDR2 sequences are MNHEY and SVGAGI. CDR3 length: 14 residues. CDR3 protein: CASIPNGGWYEQYF. CDR3 DNA: TGTGCCAGCATCCCGAATGGAGGGTGGTACGAGCAGTACTTC.

V and J are TRBV19 and TRBJ1-2, with 9 positions matching TRBD1. V was clipped by 7 bases and J by 5 bases; unmatched bases: 17. Germline V gene lookup returns CDR1 LNHDA and CDR2 SQIVND (reference sequence). CDR3 length: 17 residues. CDR3 nucleotide sequence: TGTGCCAGTAAGAAGAGGGTACAGGGGGCCCATTGGTATGGCTACACCTTC. It yields the protein CASKKRVQGAHWYGYTF. The full variable domain, with the rest looked up from reference TRBV19 and TRBJ1-2, is DGGITQSPKYLFRKEGQNVTLSCEQNLNHDAMYWYRQDPGQGLRLIYYSQIVNDFQKGDIAEGYSVSREKKESFPLTVTSAQKNPTAFYLCASKKRVQGAHWYGYTFGSGTRLTVV.

The rearrangement joins TRBV10-3 to TRBJ1-1; D might be TRBD1 (5 bases). The germline V and J ends were trimmed by 4 bases and 6 bases, with 12 bases remaining between them. Germline-derived CDR1 and CDR2 are ENHRY and SYGVKD. This CDR3 has 13 residues. The CDR3 region is CAISAQGEAEAFF. DNA for the CDR3: TGTGCCATCAGTGCACAAGGGGAAGCTGAAGCTTTCTTT.

This sequence joins TRBV11-1 and TRBJ1-4; no clear D gene. Germline assignment: CDR1 SGHAT and CDR2 FQDESV (reference sequence). This CDR3 comprises 13 residues. Trimming removed 1 base from V and 5 bases from J, with 5 bases in between. This chain's CDR3 is CASSLGGNEKLFF. In nucleotides, the CDR3 is TGTGCCAGCAGCTTAGGAGGCAATGAAAAACTGTTTTTT. Full variable domain (rest looked up from reference TRBV11-1 and TRBJ1-4): EAEVAQSPRYKITEKSQAVAFWCDPISGHATLYWYRQILGQGPELLVQFQDESVVDDSQLPKDRFSAERLKGVDSTLKIQPAELGDSAMYLCASSLGGNEKLFFGSGTQLSVL.

This clone was counted a few times. The CDR3 reads CASVQGNTEAFF. Here the CDR3 DNA reads TGTGCCAGCGTCCAGGGTAACACTGAAGCTTTCTTT. The chain recombines TRBV5-4 with TRBJ1-1, with D possibly TRBD1 on 5 matching bases. V shed 7 bases and J shed 2 bases, with 9 bases lying between them. The germline V gene has CDR1 SGHNT and CDR2 YYREEE (reference sequence). There are 12 residues in the CDR3.

The chain links TRBV6-5 to TRBJ2-7; 8 nucleotides match TRBD1. The CDR3 contains 14 residues. Germline values: CDR1 MNHEY, CDR2 SVGAGI. V was clipped by 5 bases and J by 7 bases; unmatched bases: 10. The CDR3, as DNA: TGTGCCAGCAGTAGTGATCGGACAGGGCAGGAGCAGTACTTC. Translated, it gives CASSSDRTGQEQYF.

The chain uses TRBV30 and TRBJ1-2; 7 nucleotides match TRBD1. V trimming: 5 bases; J trimming: 0 bases; junction bases outside the gene matches: 15. Germline CDR1 and CDR2: GTSNPN and SVGIG (reference sequence). CDR3 length equals 17 residues. The CDR3 nucleotides are TGTGCCTGGGGGGGCCGATCGTGGGACAGCACTAACTATGGCTACACCTTC. Its translation: CAWGGRSWDSTNYGYTF. The full variable domain, with the rest looked up from reference TRBV30 and TRBJ1-2, is SQTIHQWPATLVQPVGSPLSLECTVEGTSNPNLYWYRQAAGRGLQLLFYSVGIGQISSEVPQNLSASRPQDRQFILSSKKLLLSDSGFYLCAWGGRSWDSTNYGYTFGSGTRLTVV.